This TCR beta chain was found in a study of cytotoxic CD8 clonotypes in ibrutinib-treated CLL. Overall study findings and caveats: Stable or contracted on treatment, public clonotypes were also uncommon.

This clone was seen many times. Its cognate antigen is unknown. This CDR3 has 13 amino acids. From germline, CDR1 is LNHDA and CDR2 SQIVND (reference sequence). The germline V and J ends were trimmed by 10 bases and 7 bases, with 17 bases remaining between them. Profiled with immunoSEQ multiplex PCR; TCRdb holds only in-frame clones, not every one. The table has about 50,000 clones, 57% seen once. This chain uses TRBV19 with TRBJ1-3, with TRBD1 as a possible D gene (6 bases). The clonotype comes from a human donor with chronic lymphocytic leukemia. The sample consisted of PBMCs, taken after 24 months of ibrutinib treatment. CDR3 sequence (DNA): TGTGCCACCATGGCCGGGACATGGAACACCATATATTTT. This codes for CATMAGTWNTIYF.